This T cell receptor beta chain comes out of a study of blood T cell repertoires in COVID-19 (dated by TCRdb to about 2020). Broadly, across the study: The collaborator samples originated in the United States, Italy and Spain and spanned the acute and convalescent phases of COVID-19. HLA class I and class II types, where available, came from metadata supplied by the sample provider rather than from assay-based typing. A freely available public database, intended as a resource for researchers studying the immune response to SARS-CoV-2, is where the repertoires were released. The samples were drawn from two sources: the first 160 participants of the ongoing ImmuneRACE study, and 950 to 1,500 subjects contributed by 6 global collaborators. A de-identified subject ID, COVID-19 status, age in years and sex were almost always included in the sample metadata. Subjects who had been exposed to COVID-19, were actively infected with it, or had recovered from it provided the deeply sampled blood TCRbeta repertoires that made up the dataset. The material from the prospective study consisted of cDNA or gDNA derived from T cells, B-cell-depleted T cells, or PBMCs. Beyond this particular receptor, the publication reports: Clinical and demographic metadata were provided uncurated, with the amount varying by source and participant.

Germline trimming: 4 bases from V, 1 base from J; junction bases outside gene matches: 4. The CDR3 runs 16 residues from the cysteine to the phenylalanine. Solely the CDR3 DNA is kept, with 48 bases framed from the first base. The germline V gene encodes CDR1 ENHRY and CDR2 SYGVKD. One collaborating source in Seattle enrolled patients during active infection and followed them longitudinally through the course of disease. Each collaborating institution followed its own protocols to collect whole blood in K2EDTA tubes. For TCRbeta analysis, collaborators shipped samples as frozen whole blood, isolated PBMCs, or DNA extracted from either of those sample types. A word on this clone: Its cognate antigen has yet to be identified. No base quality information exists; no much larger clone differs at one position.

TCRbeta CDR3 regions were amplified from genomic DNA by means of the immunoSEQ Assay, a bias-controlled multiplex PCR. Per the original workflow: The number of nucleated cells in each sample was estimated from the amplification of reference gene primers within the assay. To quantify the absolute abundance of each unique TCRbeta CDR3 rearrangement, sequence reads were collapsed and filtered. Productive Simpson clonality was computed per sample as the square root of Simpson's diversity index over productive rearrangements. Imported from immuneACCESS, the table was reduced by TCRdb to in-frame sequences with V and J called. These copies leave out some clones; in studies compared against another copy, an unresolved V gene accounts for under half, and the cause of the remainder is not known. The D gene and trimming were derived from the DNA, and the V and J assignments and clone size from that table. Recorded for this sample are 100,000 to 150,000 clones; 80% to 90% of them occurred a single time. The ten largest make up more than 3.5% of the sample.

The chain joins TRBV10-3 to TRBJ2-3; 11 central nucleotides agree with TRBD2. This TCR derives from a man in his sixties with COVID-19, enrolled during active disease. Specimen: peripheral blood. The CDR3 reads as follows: CAISGQTSGGTDTQYF. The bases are TGTGCCATCAGTGGACAGACTAGCGGGGGCACAGATACGCAGTATTTT.